These T cell receptor beta chains were read from a single sample in a study of blood T cell repertoires in COVID-19. Profiling relied on immunoSEQ multiplex PCR, and the TCRdb table lists in-frame clones only, not all of them. Of some 200,000 clones listed, under 90% are singletons. Material: peripheral blood. These receptors came from a man older than 75 with acute or convalescent COVID-19. CDR3s include the opening cysteine and the closing phenylalanine or tryptophan. Each record gives: J gene, CDR3 length, D gene, V gene, clone size, CDR3 protein, CDR3 DNA. D genes are given only for firm matches. Rows give clone size only sometimes, using once, few, many, or a class for an expanded clone.

>TRBJ1-2|14|TRBD1|TRBV27|-
CASRRAGGGYGYTF
TGTGCCAGCAGGCGAGCAGGGGGCGGCTATGGCTACACCTTC
>TRBJ1-1|13|-|TRBV7-2|-
CASSYDKTTEAFF
TGTGCCAGCAGCTACGACAAAACCACTGAAGCTTTCTTT
>TRBJ2-1|12|-|TRBV12-5|-
CASGLQYNEQFF
TGTGCTAGTGGTTTGCAGTACAATGAGCAGTTCTTC
>TRBJ2-2|14|TRBD2|TRBV27|once
CASSFRGGFGELFF
TGTGCCAGCAGTTTCCGGGGGGGGTTCGGGGAGCTGTTTTTT
>TRBJ2-5|16|TRBD2|TRBV7-2|-
CASSLGPSGTQETQYF
TGTGCCAGCAGCTTAGGGCCTAGCGGAACACAAGAGACCCAGTACTTC
>TRBJ1-5|13|-|TRBV28|-
CASSLTGTQPQHF
TGTGCCAGCAGTTTAACAGGCACCCAGCCCCAGCATTTT
>TRBJ1-4|15|TRBD1|TRBV5-4|-
CASSNKGAANEKLFF
TGTGCCAGCAGCAATAAGGGGGCAGCTAATGAAAAACTGTTTTTT
>TRBJ2-1|19|TRBD2|TRBV7-9|-
CASSPRGQGSGFSYNEQFF
TGTGCCAGCAGCCCCCGGGGTCAGGGTAGCGGGTTCTCCTACAATGAGCAGTTCTTC
>TRBJ1-5|19|TRBD1|TRBV27|-
CASSLSLSRTGTGNQPQHF
TGTGCCAGCAGTTTATCTCTTTCTCGAACCGGGACAGGCAATCAGCCCCAGCATTTT
>TRBJ2-5|14|TRBD1|TRBV30|-
CALTPTGGRETQYF
TGTGCCCTAACTCCGACAGGGGGGAGGGAGACCCAGTACTTC
>TRBJ2-3|14|TRBD1|TRBV18|-
CASSEGQDTDTQYF
TGTGCCAGCTCGGAGGGACAGGACACAGATACGCAGTATTTT
>TRBJ2-5|14|-|TRBV11-3|once
CASSLGPGQETQYF
TGTGCCAGCAGCTTAGGACCGGGCCAAGAGACCCAGTACTTC
>TRBJ2-7|13|-|TRBV27|-
CASSLRPTYEQYF
TGTGCCAGCAGTTTACGTCCAACTTACGAGCAGTACTTC
>TRBJ1-5|13|-|TRBV12-5|-
CASGEDISWPQHF
TGTGCTAGTGGCGAGGACATATCATGGCCCCAGCATTTT
>TRBJ1-4|14|-|TRBV5-1|-
CASSSEGSNEKLFF
TGCGCCAGCAGCTCGGAGGGGTCCAATGAAAAACTGTTTTTT
>TRBJ1-5|17|-|TRBV11-2|-
CASSLTFEGNSNQPQHF
TGTGCCAGCAGCTTAACTTTCGAGGGAAATAGCAATCAGCCCCAGCATTTT
>TRBJ2-1|14|TRBD1|TRBV18|-
CASRNRGLYNEQFF
TGTGCCAGCAGAAACAGGGGGCTTTACAATGAGCAGTTCTTC
>TRBJ1-2|12|TRBD1|TRBV6-5|once
CASSYPGQPNHF
TGTGCCAGCAGTTACCCGGGACAGCCAAACCACTTC
>TRBJ2-2|15|-|TRBV7-9|-
CASSLRRDPAGELFF
TGTGCCAGCAGCTTAAGGAGGGACCCCGCCGGGGAGCTGTTTTTT
>TRBJ2-7|15|TRBD1|TRBV27|-
CASSLLGDRSYEQYF
TGTGCCAGCAGTTTATTGGGGGACAGATCCTACGAGCAGTACTTC
>TRBJ1-1|15|TRBD1|TRBV6-5|-
CASHWGQGVFTEAFF
TGTGCCAGCCATTGGGGACAGGGGGTCTTCACTGAAGCTTTCTTT
>TRBJ1-1|14|-|TRBV7-2|once
CASSLGQRNTEAFF
TGTGCCAGCAGCTTAGGACAGAGGAACACTGAAGCTTTCTTT
>TRBJ2-1|18|TRBD2|TRBV18|once
CASSPELMGLAGLSEQFF
TGTGCCAGCTCACCAGAGTTAATGGGACTAGCGGGACTTAGTGAGCAGTTCTTC
>TRBJ2-2|15|TRBD1|TRBV6-2/TRBV6-3|-
CASSYLDRGTGELFF
TGTGCCAGCAGTTACCTTGACAGGGGTACCGGGGAGCTGTTTTTT
>TRBJ2-2|16|TRBD2|TRBV28|-
CASSLIAGGPAGELFF
TGTGCCAGCAGTCTTATAGCGGGAGGGCCCGCCGGGGAGCTGTTTTTT
>TRBJ1-2|14|-|TRBV27|-
CASSLSGGNYGYTF
TGTGCCAGCAGTTTATCTGGGGGGAACTATGGCTACACCTTC
>TRBJ2-1|18|TRBD2|TRBV19|-
CASSRVSGAGGKYNEQFF
TGTGCCAGCAGTAGGGTTTCAGGGGCGGGAGGAAAGTACAATGAGCAGTTCTTC
>TRBJ1-5|15|TRBD1|TRBV15|-
CATSNRDRGNQPQHF
TGTGCCACCAGCAACCGGGACAGGGGGAATCAGCCCCAGCATTTT
>TRBJ2-4|15|-|TRBV10-3|-
CAISDEGAAKNIQYF
TGTGCCATCAGTGATGAGGGAGCGGCCAAAAACATTCAGTACTTC
>TRBJ1-2|16|TRBD1|TRBV19|few
CASSTKQGNANYGYTF
TGTGCCAGTAGTACCAAACAGGGGAACGCTAACTATGGCTACACCTTC
>TRBJ2-7|15|TRBD1|TRBV28|-
CASSPPGQPSYEQYF
TGTGCCAGCAGTCCCCCGGGACAGCCGTCCTACGAGCAGTACTTC
>TRBJ2-3|15|TRBD2|TRBV5-8|-
CASSETSGGADTQYF
TGTGCCAGCAGCGAGACTAGCGGCGGGGCAGATACGCAGTATTTT
>TRBJ2-3|14|-|TRBV7-9|-
CASSRVRPTDTQYF
TGTGCCAGCAGCCGGGTCCGGCCCACAGATACGCAGTATTTT
>TRBJ1-3|16|TRBD1|TRBV7-2|few
CASSLDGTGTGNTIYF
TGTGCCAGCAGCTTAGACGGGACAGGGACTGGAAACACCATATATTTT